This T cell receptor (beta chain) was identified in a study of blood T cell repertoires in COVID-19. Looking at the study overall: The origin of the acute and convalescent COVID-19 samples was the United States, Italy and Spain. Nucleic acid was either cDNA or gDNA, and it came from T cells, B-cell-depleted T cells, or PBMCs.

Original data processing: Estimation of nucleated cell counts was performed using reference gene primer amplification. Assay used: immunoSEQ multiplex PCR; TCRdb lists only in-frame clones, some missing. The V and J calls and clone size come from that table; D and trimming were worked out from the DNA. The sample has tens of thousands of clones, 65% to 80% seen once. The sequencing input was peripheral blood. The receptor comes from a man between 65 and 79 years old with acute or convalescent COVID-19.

CDR3 nucleotide sequence: TGTGCCAGCACCCCACTCGCGGTTTCGCTGGAAAAACTGTTTTTT. Translation gives CASTPLAVSLEKLFF. The V call is TRBV7-8, the J call TRBJ1-4; no clear D. Germline V CDR1 and CDR2: SGHVS, FQNEAQ. V was pared by 7 bases and J by 8 bases, with 20 bases between. The CDR3 has 15 amino acids.